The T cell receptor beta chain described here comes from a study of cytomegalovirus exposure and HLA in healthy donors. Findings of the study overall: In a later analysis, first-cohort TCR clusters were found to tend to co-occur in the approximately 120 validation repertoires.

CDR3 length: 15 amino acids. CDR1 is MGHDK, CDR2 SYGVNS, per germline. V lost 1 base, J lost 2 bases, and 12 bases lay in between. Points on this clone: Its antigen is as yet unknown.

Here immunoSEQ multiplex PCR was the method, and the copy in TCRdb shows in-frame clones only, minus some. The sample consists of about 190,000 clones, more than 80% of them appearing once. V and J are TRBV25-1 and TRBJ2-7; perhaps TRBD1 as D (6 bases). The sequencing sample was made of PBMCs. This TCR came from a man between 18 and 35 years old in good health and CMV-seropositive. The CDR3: CASSESRTDAYEQYF. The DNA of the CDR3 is TGTGCCAGCAGTGAATCTCGGACAGATGCCTACGAGCAGTACTTC.